These T cell receptor beta chains were read from a single sample in a study of a mutant IDH1 vaccine in newly diagnosed glioma. TCRdb keeps only in-frame clones here, not all; method: immunoSEQ multiplex PCR. The data hold approximately 100,000 clones, with 80% to 90% observed a single time. Sequencing used PBMCs, obtained from a glioma patient treated with radiotherapy, temozolomide or both. These TCRs come from a woman between 45 and 60 years old with glioma. The CDR3 runs from the conserved cysteine through the conserved F or W. Fields, in order: clone size, D gene, J gene, V gene, CDR3 DNA, CDR3 protein. D genes are given only for firm matches. Clone size appears in some rows only: once, few, many, or a class for an expanded clone.

abundance: .; d_gene: TRBD1; j_gene: TRBJ2-7; v_gene: TRBV7-8; CDR3nt: TGTGCCAGCAGCCCAAGGGACAGAGAGTCCGAGCAGTACTTC; CDR3aa: CASSPRDRESEQYF
abundance: .; d_gene: .; j_gene: TRBJ1-1; v_gene: TRBV19; CDR3nt: TGTGCCAGTAGTATTTCAGAAGGGGTGGCAGAAGCTTTCTTT; CDR3aa: CASSISEGVAEAFF
abundance: .; d_gene: TRBD1; j_gene: TRBJ2-7; v_gene: TRBV5-1; CDR3nt: TGCGCCAGCAGCTCCCGGGACAGATGGACCTACGAGCAGTACTTC; CDR3aa: CASSSRDRWTYEQYF
abundance: .; d_gene: .; j_gene: TRBJ1-5; v_gene: TRBV28; CDR3nt: TGTGCCAGCAGTAACCGGGCCTTCAATCAGCCCCAGCATTTT; CDR3aa: CASSNRAFNQPQHF
abundance: .; d_gene: TRBD1; j_gene: TRBJ1-6; v_gene: TRBV5-6; CDR3nt: TGTGCCAGCAGCAGGCGGGGACAGGGGAATTCACCCCTCCACTTT; CDR3aa: CASSRRGQGNSPLHF
abundance: .; d_gene: .; j_gene: TRBJ2-5; v_gene: TRBV5-4; CDR3nt: TGTGCCAGCAGCTTGTGGCAGGGAGCCCCCCAAGAGACCCAGTACTTC; CDR3aa: CASSLWQGAPQETQYF
abundance: few; d_gene: .; j_gene: TRBJ1-2; v_gene: TRBV5-1; CDR3nt: TGCGCCAGCAGCGGGCGAGCAGGGGAAGCTAACTATGGCTACACCTTC; CDR3aa: CASSGRAGEANYGYTF
abundance: .; d_gene: TRBD1; j_gene: TRBJ2-2; v_gene: TRBV15; CDR3nt: TGTGCCACCAGAGGACCTGGACAGGCCGAATTGAACACCGGGGAGCTGTTTTTT; CDR3aa: CATRGPGQAELNTGELFF
abundance: .; d_gene: .; j_gene: TRBJ2-3; v_gene: TRBV6-1; CDR3nt: TGTGCCAGCTTGAAGAGCACAGATACGCAGTATTTT; CDR3aa: CASLKSTDTQYF
abundance: .; d_gene: TRBD1; j_gene: TRBJ2-3; v_gene: TRBV5-1; CDR3nt: TGCGCCAGCAGCTCGGACAGGGGGGACACAGATACGCAGTATTTT; CDR3aa: CASSSDRGDTDTQYF
abundance: once; d_gene: .; j_gene: TRBJ2-7; v_gene: TRBV19; CDR3nt: TGTGCCAGTAGTATAGATCGGGCAGAATCCTACGAGCAGTACTTC; CDR3aa: CASSIDRAESYEQYF
abundance: .; d_gene: .; j_gene: TRBJ1-2; v_gene: TRBV29-1; CDR3nt: TGCAGCGTTGGGCGACAGGAAAACTATGGCTACACCTTC; CDR3aa: CSVGRQENYGYTF
abundance: .; d_gene: .; j_gene: TRBJ2-2; v_gene: TRBV9; CDR3nt: TGTGCCAGCAGCGTCCGGACCGGGGAGCTGTTTTTT; CDR3aa: CASSVRTGELFF
abundance: .; d_gene: .; j_gene: TRBJ1-5; v_gene: TRBV6-1; CDR3nt: TGTGCCAGCAGTGAAGCGCTAGCCCGTCTAAATCAGCCCCAGCATTTT; CDR3aa: CASSEALARLNQPQHF
abundance: .; d_gene: .; j_gene: TRBJ2-1; v_gene: TRBV27; CDR3nt: TGTGCCAGCAGTGCCGGGGCTGGGCAGTTCTTC; CDR3aa: CASSAGAGQFF
abundance: once; d_gene: TRBD2; j_gene: TRBJ2-5; v_gene: TRBV2; CDR3nt: TGTGCCAGCAGTGAAGCGCTGGATAGCGGGTACCAAGAGACCCAGTACTTC; CDR3aa: CASSEALDSGYQETQYF
abundance: .; d_gene: TRBD1; j_gene: TRBJ1-5; v_gene: TRBV6-5; CDR3nt: TGTGCCAGCAGTTCCCGGGACAGGGATCAGCCCCAGCATTTT; CDR3aa: CASSSRDRDQPQHF
abundance: few; d_gene: TRBD2; j_gene: TRBJ2-6; v_gene: TRBV18; CDR3nt: TGTGCCAGCTCACCCGCCCCTAGCGGGAGAACCGGGGCCAACGTCCTGACTTTC; CDR3aa: CASSPAPSGRTGANVLTF
abundance: few; d_gene: .; j_gene: TRBJ1-6; v_gene: TRBV5-1; CDR3nt: TGCGCCAGCAGCTTATCCGGGTCTCACCGTTCACCCCTCCACTTT; CDR3aa: CASSLSGSHRSPLHF
abundance: .; d_gene: TRBD2; j_gene: TRBJ2-2; v_gene: TRBV10-3; CDR3nt: TGTGCCATGAGGACTAGCGGGAGGGCCGGTATCGGGGAGCTGTTTTTT; CDR3aa: CAMRTSGRAGIGELFF
abundance: .; d_gene: TRBD2; j_gene: TRBJ2-5; v_gene: TRBV5-1; CDR3nt: TGTGCCAGCAGCCCCGGACTAGCGGGAGGTGAGACCCAGTACTTC; CDR3aa: CASSPGLAGGETQYF
abundance: .; d_gene: .; j_gene: TRBJ2-1; v_gene: TRBV7-9; CDR3nt: TGTGCCAGCAGCTGGAGGGGAGGTGAGCAGTTCTTC; CDR3aa: CASSWRGGEQFF
abundance: .; d_gene: TRBD1; j_gene: TRBJ1-1; v_gene: TRBV6-5; CDR3nt: TGTGCCAGCAGAGCGGGACAGGCGAACACTGAAGCTTTCTTT; CDR3aa: CASRAGQANTEAFF
abundance: .; d_gene: .; j_gene: TRBJ2-1; v_gene: TRBV27; CDR3nt: TGTGCCAGCAGTTCACCGAAGACCCGGTTTTACAATGAGCAGTTCTTC; CDR3aa: CASSSPKTRFYNEQFF
abundance: .; d_gene: TRBD1; j_gene: TRBJ2-7; v_gene: TRBV7-3; CDR3nt: TGTGCCAGCAGCCGCGGGACAGGTGGATCCTACGAGCAGTACTTC; CDR3aa: CASSRGTGGSYEQYF
abundance: .; d_gene: .; j_gene: TRBJ2-3; v_gene: TRBV29-1; CDR3nt: TGCAGCACCCCGGGGGCTGCGTCTAGCACAGATACGCAGTATTTT; CDR3aa: CSTPGAASSTDTQYF
abundance: .; d_gene: .; j_gene: TRBJ1-1; v_gene: TRBV2; CDR3nt: TGTGCCAGCATGGGACACCTGAACACTGAAGCTTTCTTT; CDR3aa: CASMGHLNTEAFF
abundance: once; d_gene: .; j_gene: TRBJ1-5; v_gene: TRBV4-1; CDR3nt: TGCGCCAGCAGCCAAGGGCAAGGACAGCGCCATCAGCCCCAGCATTTT; CDR3aa: CASSQGQGQRHQPQHF
abundance: once; d_gene: .; j_gene: TRBJ2-6; v_gene: TRBV19; CDR3nt: TGTGCCAGTTCCTACCGGCAAACTGGGGCCAACGTCCTGACTTTC; CDR3aa: CASSYRQTGANVLTF
abundance: .; d_gene: .; j_gene: TRBJ1-6; v_gene: TRBV5-5; CDR3nt: TGTGCCAGCAGCTTGGTTGGCGTAGGGCCCCTCCACTTT; CDR3aa: CASSLVGVGPLHF
abundance: .; d_gene: TRBD1; j_gene: TRBJ1-4; v_gene: TRBV5-5; CDR3nt: TGTGCCAGCAGCCCTCTATCAGGACAGGGTAATGAAAAACTGTTTTTT; CDR3aa: CASSPLSGQGNEKLFF
abundance: .; d_gene: .; j_gene: TRBJ1-5; v_gene: TRBV27; CDR3nt: TGTGCCAGCAGTTTTGGCCTCGCAGGGCCCCAGCATTTT; CDR3aa: CASSFGLAGPQHF
abundance: .; d_gene: .; j_gene: TRBJ1-4; v_gene: TRBV11-2; CDR3nt: TGTGCCAGCAGCTTACCCTCGCTGGATGAAAAACTGTTTTTT; CDR3aa: CASSLPSLDEKLFF
abundance: .; d_gene: .; j_gene: TRBJ1-2; v_gene: TRBV30; CDR3nt: TGTGCCTGGAGCCGGGGGACCTATGGCTACACCTTC; CDR3aa: CAWSRGTYGYTF
abundance: .; d_gene: .; j_gene: TRBJ2-7; v_gene: TRBV5-1; CDR3nt: TGCGCCAGCACTTCTTCGGGGACGTCCTACGAGCAGTACTTC; CDR3aa: CASTSSGTSYEQYF
abundance: .; d_gene: TRBD1; j_gene: TRBJ1-5; v_gene: TRBV6-5; CDR3nt: TGTGCCAGCAGGTACAGGGGTTTTAATAGCAATCAGCCCCAGCATTTT; CDR3aa: CASRYRGFNSNQPQHF
abundance: .; d_gene: .; j_gene: TRBJ2-7; v_gene: TRBV7-8; CDR3nt: TGTGCCAGCAGCAAAGGGGAAGGGGTCGAGCAGTACTTC; CDR3aa: CASSKGEGVEQYF
abundance: .; d_gene: .; j_gene: TRBJ2-7; v_gene: TRBV10-3; CDR3nt: TGTGCCATCAGTGAACTCAGGGCCGAGCAGTACTTC; CDR3aa: CAISELRAEQYF
abundance: once; d_gene: .; j_gene: TRBJ2-2; v_gene: TRBV18; CDR3nt: TGTGCCAGCTCACCAATAGTAGCCTCCGGGGAGCTGTTTTTT; CDR3aa: CASSPIVASGELFF
abundance: .; d_gene: TRBD1; j_gene: TRBJ1-1; v_gene: TRBV6-5; CDR3nt: TGTGCCAGCAGATTCTCCAGGGGGCCGGGCACTGAAGCTTTCTTT; CDR3aa: CASRFSRGPGTEAFF
abundance: .; d_gene: .; j_gene: TRBJ1-1; v_gene: TRBV7-2; CDR3nt: TGTGCCAGCAGAGGCGGGGTTGAAGCTTTCTTT; CDR3aa: CASRGGVEAFF
abundance: .; d_gene: .; j_gene: TRBJ1-2; v_gene: TRBV29-1; CDR3nt: TGCAGCGCCGCCCCGTTGAGGGGCCGGGATGGCTACACCTTC; CDR3aa: CSAAPLRGRDGYTF
abundance: .; d_gene: .; j_gene: TRBJ2-2; v_gene: TRBV9; CDR3nt: TGTGCCAGCAGCGTGGGGGTATGGAGGACGAACACCGGGGAGCTGTTTTTT; CDR3aa: CASSVGVWRTNTGELFF
abundance: once; d_gene: .; j_gene: TRBJ1-4; v_gene: TRBV28; CDR3nt: TGTGCCAGCAGTTCCAGTGAGAGTAATGAAAAACTGTTTTTT; CDR3aa: CASSSSESNEKLFF
abundance: .; d_gene: .; j_gene: TRBJ2-5; v_gene: TRBV7-9; CDR3nt: TGTGCCAGCAGCCCCCGGGGTGGAGGGGAGACCCAGTACTTC; CDR3aa: CASSPRGGGETQYF
abundance: .; d_gene: .; j_gene: TRBJ1-5; v_gene: TRBV6-5; CDR3nt: TGTGCCAGCAGTCCCGGGACACCTAGCAATCAGCCCCAGCATTTT; CDR3aa: CASSPGTPSNQPQHF